Only one count was recorded for the clone carrying this T cell receptor (beta chain). The data were obtained in a study of blood T cell repertoires in COVID-19. Per the study methods: Nucleated cell counts were estimated from reference gene primer amplification. Repertoires were generated with immunoSEQ multiplex PCR, while TCRdb's copy carries only in-frame clones and drops some. The V and J calls and clone size were taken over from that table, and D and trimming were inferred from the DNA. The data hold around 370,000 clones, with roughly 91% observed a single time. Cohorts were assigned according to the clinical history that participants reported. What the recovered Cohort 3 donors had was two negative PCRs, clearance, or symptom resolution. CDR1 is MNHEY and CDR2 is SVGAGI in the germline V gene. The CDR3 sequence is 14 residues long.

This clonotype was sampled from a woman aged 18-30 years who had recovered from COVID-19. The sequenced sample consisted of PBMCs or T cells enriched from blood (not recorded which). This chain links TRBV6-5 with TRBJ1-1; 9 bases map to TRBD1. The CDR3, as DNA: TGTTCGTCCGGGACAGGGATCGGAGGCACTGAAGCTTTCTTT. Translated, it gives CSSGTGIGGTEAFF.